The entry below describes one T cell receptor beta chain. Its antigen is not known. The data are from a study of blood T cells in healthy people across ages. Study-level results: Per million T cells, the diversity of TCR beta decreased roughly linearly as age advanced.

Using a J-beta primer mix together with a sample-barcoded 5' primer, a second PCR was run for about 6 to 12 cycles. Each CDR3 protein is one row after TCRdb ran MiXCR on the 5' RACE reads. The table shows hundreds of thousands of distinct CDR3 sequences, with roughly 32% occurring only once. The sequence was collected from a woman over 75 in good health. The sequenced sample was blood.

The CDR3 sequence is CASSLAPTVAEQFF. The CDR3 DNA follows: TGTGCCAGCAGCTTAGCCCCAACTGTGGCCGAGCAGTTCTTC. The rearrangement links TRBV7-2 to TRBJ2-1; D is ambiguous. V shed 0 bases and J shed 10 bases, with 13 bases lying between them. The CDR3 is 14 residues long. Germline loops: CDR1 SGHTA, CDR2 FQGNSA.